The T cell receptor beta chain described here comes from a study of glioma-infiltrating T cells. About this clonotype itself: The antigen remains unidentified. It may be a read error: a sequence one base away is much more abundant.

Using RNA template, CDR3s of TCR alpha and beta were amplified with iRepertoire arm-PCR. Tissue mRNA or PBMC total RNA, roughly 85-450 ng, went into one-step reverse transcription and amplification. TCRdb reprocessed the multiplex PCR reads with MiXCR, giving one entry per CDR3 protein. The sample has about 93,000 distinct CDR3 sequences, around 40% seen once. Study-wide results and caveats: CDR3 overlap between tissue and blood was very small. Above-expected tissue-blood divergence occurred in all gliomas, most in low-grade ones.

Trimming stripped 6 bases from V and 3 bases from J, with 15 bases between. The CDR3 has 15 amino acids. Germline CDR1 reads MNHEY; CDR2 reads SVGEGT. Specimen: glioma tissue, nonneoplastic brain tissue, or PBMCs (not recorded which). The receptor was isolated from a human donor with low-grade glioma or glioblastoma, undergoing nonglioma brain surgery, or in good health (not recorded which). The chain uses TRBV6-2 or TRBV6-3 and TRBJ2-1, with D perhaps matching TRBD1 (5 bases). This CDR3 reads CASSLQGTLYNEQFF. Written as DNA, the CDR3 is TGTGCCAGCAGCCTTCAGGGAACCCTCTACAATGAGCAGTTCTTC.